This T cell receptor beta chain appears in the sequencing data of a study of coeliac disease (dated 2022 in TCRdb). General notes on the study: Each coeliac patient was placed into one of three groups: newly diagnosed active disease, refractory coeliac disease type I, or disease controlled by a gluten-free diet. A patient counted as having refractory coeliac disease type I if there was no response to a gluten-free diet for over 12 months and the intraepithelial cells were immunophenotypically normal. Because high-resolution HLA typing was not available, biased TRBV7-2 usage was examined as a proof of principle. The study applied next-generation sequencing of rearranged TRB and TRG CDR3 regions to small intestinal lymphocyte fractions from coeliac and non-coeliac patients. The aim was to characterise TR repertoires of small intestinal T cells in active, refractory type I and gluten-free-diet-treated coeliac disease. A total of some 30 patients were included in the full study, of whom some 22 had serologically confirmed coeliac disease and 8 were controls with non-small intestinal disorders. TRB sequencing was successfully performed on samples from some 27 subjects, among which 24 paired bulk unsorted intraepithelial and lamina propria cell samples were included.

Points the paper makes about the study in general: TRB repertoires were found to be largely private, with most amino acid sequences unique to one sample, and no significant difference in V-gene usage was found between disease groups. The authors considered the approach unsuitable for unbiased detection of gliadin-specific T cells, which are scarce and rarely shared between patients. The separation of intraepithelial from lamina propria cells did not yield high-purity fractions, so cross-contamination between compartments was possible. Compared with controls, active coeliac intraepithelial and lamina propria samples had TRB and TRG repertoires of lower clonality, which suggests that diverse T cells were recruited. Published gliadin-specific TRB sequences were found in about 50% of the 18 coeliac lamina propria samples but in only 1 of 6 controls.

Library preparation used the immunoSEQ multiplex PCR assay. The TR loci were subjected to amplification by multiplexed PCR, for which V gene segments served as targets of the forward primers and J gene segments as targets of the reverse primers. Amplified CDR3 regions were sequenced on the Illumina HiSeq System. Turning to the authors' computational methods: Closely related reads were merged by a nearest-neighbour algorithm to remove PCR and sequencing errors and to collapse the data into unique sequences. Each repertoire was summarised by clonality and by T cell density, with T cell density defined as TR molecules per amount of genomic DNA input. Public TRs were defined as CDR3 amino acid sequences in at least 80% of unsorted samples, then tested for differential abundance between coeliac and control samples. Every lamina propria sample was checked against a list of some 220 published gliadin-specific TRB sequences. Kruskal-Wallis tests followed by Dunn post-tests were used to test for differences in clonality and density between disease groups. The table was pulled from immuneACCESS by TCRdb, which kept in-frame rearrangements only. Such tables lose some clones; where checked, under half of the loss comes from unresolved V genes, and the rest has no known cause. The V and J calls and clone size were taken over from that table, and D and trimming were inferred from the DNA. The sample includes roughly 6,800 clones, with about three quarters observed a single time. The top ten clones comprise 5.5% to 7.5% of the sample.

The germline V gene (reference sequence) sets CDR1 to MNHNY and CDR2 to SVGAGI. The CDR3, from cysteine to phenylalanine, totals 15 residues. Left in the record is the CDR3 DNA by itself, 45 bases read in frame from the first base. Relative to germline, V is missing 4 bases and J is missing 6 bases, with 8 bases of the junction outside any gene match. Aliquots of around 500,000 cells were frozen in DMSO/FBS in liquid nitrogen, and one aliquot per fraction was used for sequencing. Every one of the 30 patients in the study had endoscopy and a small intestinal biopsy. Lamina propria cells were released by collagenase digestion of the biopsy tissue remaining after intraepithelial cell isolation. The Qiagen DNeasy blood extraction kit was used to extract genomic DNA from the frozen unsorted cell fractions. Regarding this clone: The specificity of this receptor is unknown. Base qualities are not recorded, but no much larger clone differs from it by a single base.

This receptor was obtained from a man aged 25 to 45 with celiac disease. The chain employs TRBV6-6 and TRBJ2-1, and TRBD1 matches 8 of the central bases. The sequencing input was lamina propria lymphocytes from the gut. The sample's cell subset or site label is to be understood as: lamina propria cell (LPC) fraction of small intestinal biopsy. This receptor has the CDR3 CASSSSGQGSNEQFF. The bases read TGTGCCAGCAGTTCCTCCGGACAGGGAAGCAATGAGCAGTTCTTC.